The next 8 T cell receptor beta chains were all read from a single sample in a study of long-term antiretroviral therapy in people with HIV. At the survey level, the v3.0 immunoSEQ assay was run. Sequenced by immunoSEQ multiplex PCR; TCRdb stores in-frame clones only, minus some. The sample has approximately 31,000 clones; about 85% are singletons. Sequenced here: unsorted PBMCs, sampled 1.1 years after starting antiretroviral therapy. The receptors were sampled from a man between 18 and 29 years old with HIV.

This clone occurred once. The V and J genes are TRBV27 and TRBJ1-2; 7 bases fit TRBD1. CDR1 and CDR2 (germline): MNHEY, SMNVEV (reference sequence). The V gene end was trimmed by 5 bases and the J gene end by 7 bases; junction bases not matched to a gene: 16. The CDR3 consists of 16 residues. The CDR3 reads CASSPQDRWSVLGYTF. In DNA, the CDR3 is TGTGCCAGCAGTCCGCAGGACAGGTGGTCTGTTCTTGGCTACACCTTC.

V gene TRBV5-5 combines with J gene TRBJ1-2, with D perhaps matching TRBD1 (5 bases). The germline gives CDR1 SGHKS, CDR2 YYEKEE (reference sequence). Trimming stripped 2 bases from V and 3 bases from J, with 11 bases between. The CDR3 consists of 14 residues. CDR3 region: CASSFGGVDYGYTF. Here the CDR3 DNA reads TGTGCCAGCAGCTTTGGGGGGGTAGACTATGGCTACACCTTC.

The V and J genes are TRBV28 and TRBJ2-2, with unresolved D. Germline values: CDR1 MDHEN, CDR2 SYDVKM. The CDR3 is made up of 13 amino acids. The V gene lost 2 bases and the J gene lost 7 bases, with 8 bases spanning the gap. In DNA, the CDR3 is TGTGCCAGCAGTTTAAACGTAGTCGGGGAGCTGTTTTTT. Its protein is CASSLNVVGELFF.

This clone was found once. CDR3 region: CASSPPGTVNTGELFF. The CDR3 coding sequence is TGTGCCAGCTCACCACCTGGGACAGTGAACACCGGGGAGCTGTTTTTT. The chain has TRBV18 and TRBJ2-2, with TRBD1 matching over 7 bases. CDR1 and CDR2 from the germline V gene are KGHSH and LQKENI. Trimming removed 0 bases from V and 1 base from J; junction bases left unmatched: 2. The CDR3 runs 16 residues.

The chain couples TRBV5-1 to TRBJ1-4, with TRBD1 matching 8 bases. Trimming cost V 4 bases and J 8 bases; bases outside gene matches: 7. Germline lookup yields CDR1 SGHRS and CDR2 YFSETQ. This CDR3 has 14 residues. This CDR3 reads CASSEDREGEKLFF. CDR3 in DNA: TGCGCCAGCAGCGAGGACAGGGAGGGGGAAAAACTGTTTTTT.

This chain connects TRBV19 to TRBJ1-5, with TRBD1 matching 10 bases. V lost 2 bases and J lost 7; bases outside the gene matches: 14. In germline, CDR1 is LNHDA, CDR2 SQIVND (reference sequence). The CDR3 sequence is 18 residues long. The CDR3 sequence is CASSIPWTGGKQDQPQHF. As DNA, the CDR3 is TGTGCCAGTAGTATACCGTGGACAGGGGGAAAGCAGGACCAGCCCCAGCATTTT.

In its sample, this clone was seen once. The chain links TRBV5-1 to TRBJ1-4; 8 bases align to TRBD1. V shed 4 bases and J 2 bases; nucleotides not matched to a gene: 7. The CDR3 sequence is 16 residues long. Germline V gene lookup returns CDR1 SGHRS and CDR2 YFSETQ. The CDR3 loop reads CASSPGTGGTNEKLFF. CDR3 DNA: TGCGCCAGCAGCCCCGGGACAGGCGGGACTAATGAAAAACTGTTTTTT.

This CDR3 reads CAISRGQGGEKLFF. CDR3 DNA: TGTGCCATCAGCCGGGGACAGGGGGGAGAAAAACTGTTTTTT. V is TRBV10-3 and J is TRBJ1-4, with 11 bases identical to TRBD1. Per the germline V gene, CDR1 is ENHRY and CDR2 is SYGVKD. The V gene end was trimmed by 6 bases and the J gene end by 8 bases; junction bases not matched to a gene: 5. The CDR3 spans 14 residues.